Below are 3 T cell receptor beta chains sequenced from a single sample in a study of cytomegalovirus exposure and HLA in healthy donors (dated by TCRdb to 2016 to 2017). The method behind the library was the immunoSEQ multiplex PCR assay. A mixture of 60 forward primers for TCR Vbeta segments and 13 reverse primers for TCR Jbeta segments was used in the multiplex PCR. This is the immuneACCESS table as TCRdb keeps it, with only in-frame sequences that have V and J called. A part of the clones is gone; compared with another copy, unresolved V genes explain less than half, and the rest is unexplained. The sample table holds about 180,000 clones, of which around 74% were seen once. The top ten clonotypes cover roughly 3% of the sample. Input material: PBMCs. These receptor sequences come from a male donor in good health and CMV-seronegative.

V and J are TRBV28 and TRBJ1-2, with 7 bases identical to TRBD1. Trimming removed 10 bases from V and 4 bases from J; junction bases left unmatched: 15. CDR1 is MDHEN and CDR2 is SYDVKM in the germline V gene. This CDR3 is 15 amino acids long. In nucleotides, the CDR3 is TGTGCCACCAGATTTGCCGGGACAGCTTCCTATGGCTACACCTTC. Translated, it gives CATRFAGTASYGYTF.

This clone was recorded a few times. The rearrangement links TRBV18 to TRBJ1-5; TRBD1 aligns across 7 bases. This CDR3 is built from 15 residues. Germline-derived CDR1 and CDR2 are KGHSH and LQKENI. V lost 5 bases to trimming and J lost 0 bases; unmatched junction nucleotides: 4. This chain's CDR3 is CASSVTGNSNQPQHF. The DNA of the CDR3 is TGTGCCAGCTCAGTGACAGGGAATAGCAATCAGCCCCAGCATTTT.

J is TRBJ1-3 and V is TRBV30; weak D call: TRBD1 (5 bases). V shed 1 base and J shed 4 bases, with 14 bases lying between them. Germline assignment: CDR1 GTSNPN and CDR2 SVGIG (reference sequence). The length of the CDR3 is 15 residues. In nucleotides, the CDR3 is TGTGCCTGGAGTGCAGCAGGGTTTCCGGGAAACACCATATATTTT. Its protein is CAWSAAGFPGNTIYF.